This T cell receptor beta chain was found in a study of molecular identifiers for immune sequencing clone quantification. Per the germline V gene, CDR1 is SQVTM and CDR2 is ANQGSEA. The CDR3 runs 11 residues. MiXCR, applied by TCRdb to the PCR reads, yields one record per CDR3 protein. The sample has roughly 93,000 distinct CDR3 sequences, about 23% seen once. A word on this clonotype: This clone may be a read error of a much larger clone one base away.

The sample consisted of naive CD8+ T cells from blood, with Jurkat cell RNA spiked in. Subset noted: FACS-sorted CD8+CD4-CCR7+CD45RA+ naive T cells. The V gene is TRBV29-1, the J gene TRBJ2-2; D remains ambiguous. The origin of this receptor is a human donor in good health. Some libraries in this study had Jurkat cell RNA spiked in. CDR3 in DNA: TGCGGCGTTGAAACCCTCGGGGAGCTGTTTTTT. Encoded protein: CGVETLGELFF.